These 15 T cell receptor beta chains share one sample of origin, sequenced in a study of immune characterization of retroperitoneal liposarcoma. TCRdb ran MiXCR on the PCR reads and lists one entry per CDR3 protein. This table holds roughly 10,000 distinct CDR3 sequences, 22% found once. The material sequenced was blood. These receptors came from a female donor with retroperitoneal liposarcoma.

This clonotype was observed a handful of times. The rearrangement joins TRBV20-1 to TRBJ2-3; no firm D call. This CDR3 is 15 amino acids long. The germline V and J ends were trimmed by 1 base and 0 bases, with 11 bases remaining between them. Germline CDR1 reads DFQATT; CDR2 reads SNEGSKA (reference sequence). The CDR3 here is CSARVPLLSTDTQYF. CDR3 nucleotide sequence: TGCAGTGCTAGAGTTCCATTACTTAGCACAGATACGCAGTATTTT.

The CDR3 DNA reads TGCGCCAGCAGCTGGAGGGCTAGGCAGGCGGGTGAGCAGTTCTTC. It is translated as CASSWRARQAGEQFF. The V and J genes are TRBV5-1 and TRBJ2-1; weak D call: TRBD2 (6 bases). This CDR3 comprises 15 residues. The V end was cut by 3 bases, the J end by 9 bases, with 19 bases between. The germline V gene has CDR1 SGHRS and CDR2 YFSETQ.

This clonotype was counted at least ten times. This chain uses TRBV4-1 with TRBJ2-1; TRBD2 aligns across 9 bases. The CDR3 is made up of 17 amino acids. V shed 0 bases, J shed 3 bases, and the junction held 6 bases outside the gene matches. Germline CDR1 MGHRA, CDR2 YSYEKL. The CDR3 DNA reads TGCGCCAGCAGCCAAGATTTGGCGGGAGGGTACTACAATGAGCAGTTCTTC. Its translation: CASSQDLAGGYYNEQFF.

This clonotype is medium-sized (0.01 to 0.1%) by share. The chain combines TRBV11-3 with TRBJ2-2, with a tentative D call TRBD2 (5 bases). The CDR3 is 13 amino acids. V was shortened by 6 bases and J by 5 bases, with 10 bases between the two germline ends. Germline CDR1 SGHNT, CDR2 YENEEA. CDR3 sequence (DNA): TGTGCCAGCAGATATGGGGAGACCGGGGAGCTGTTTTTT. Translation gives CASRYGETGELFF.

This clonotype occurred many times. J is TRBJ2-3 and V is TRBV7-6; the match to TRBD2 covers 13 bases. Trimming removed 7 bases from V and 1 base from J; junction bases left unmatched: 5. Germline loops: CDR1 SGHVS, CDR2 FNYEAQ. This CDR3 has 16 residues. The CDR3 loop is CASTSGLAGGTDTQYF. The CDR3 bases are TGTGCCAGCACCTCCGGACTAGCGGGAGGCACAGATACGCAGTATTTT.

This clonotype was seen repeatedly, ten times or more. This sequence joins TRBV27 and TRBJ2-3; 8 bases line up with TRBD2. Germline CDR1 is MNHEY and CDR2 is SMNVEV (reference sequence). After removal of 3 bases from V and 1 base from J, the junction contained 3 bases not matched to a gene. This CDR3 has 15 amino acids. CDR3 bases: TGTGCCAGCAGTTTCCTAGCGGGTGGCACAGATACGCAGTATTTT. Amino acids: CASSFLAGGTDTQYF.

The chain combines TRBV7-2 with TRBJ2-5; no reliable D call. Germline CDR1 SGHTA, CDR2 FQGNSA. This CDR3 comprises 15 residues. Trimming took off 1 base at V and 4 bases at J, with 13 bases between the two ends. The CDR3 DNA is TGTGCCAGCAGCTTAGGCCCAGACCCTCGAGAGACCCAGTACTTC. This codes for CASSLGPDPRETQYF.

This clonotype has a count of ten or more. This chain uses TRBV6-1 with TRBJ2-1, with 7 bases that match TRBD2. Losses at the gene ends were 6 bases for V and 8 bases for J; bases not matched to a gene: 10. The CDR3 has 14 amino acids. The germline gives CDR1 MNHNS, CDR2 SASEGT. The CDR3 spells CASRPLAVGDEQFF. As DNA, the CDR3 is TGTGCCAGCAGGCCTCTAGCGGTGGGGGATGAGCAGTTCTTC.

The rearrangement links TRBV5-4 to TRBJ2-3, with TRBD2 as a possible D gene (5 bases). The CDR3 loop spans 14 amino acids. Germline V lookup: CDR1 SGHNT, CDR2 YYREEE (reference sequence). V lost 5 bases to trimming and J lost 2 bases, with 12 bases between them. The CDR3 here is CASRGGGATDTQYF. DNA for the CDR3: TGTGCCAGCAGGGGTGGAGGCGCCACAGATACGCAGTATTTT. Looking up the rest from reference TRBV5-4 and TRBJ2-3 gives the full variable domain: ETGVTQSPTHLIKTRGQQVTLRCSSQSGHNTVSWYQQALGQGPQFIFQYYREEENGRGNFPPRFSGLQFPNYSSELNVNALELDDSALYLCASRGGGATDTQYFGPGTRLTVL.

This clonotype came up many times. The chain recombines TRBV6-1 with TRBJ1-1; 7 bases agree with TRBD1. V gave up 5 bases and J gave up 2 bases; unmatched junction bases: 5. The CDR3 sequence is 14 residues long. Per the germline V gene, CDR1 is MNHNS and CDR2 is SASEGT. As DNA, the CDR3 is TGTGCCAGCAGTAAACGGGACAGCAACACTGAAGCTTTCTTT. This sequence encodes CASSKRDSNTEAFF.

The chain combines TRBV11-2 with TRBJ1-2; D not certain. There are 14 residues in the CDR3. Trimming took 2 bases from V and 2 from J, leaving 9 bases between them. Germline-derived CDR1 and CDR2 are SGHAT and FQNNGV. CDR3 sequence: CASSLRTENYGYTF. DNA of the CDR3: TGTGCCAGCAGCTTAAGAACGGAAAACTATGGCTACACCTTC.

This clonotype was counted ten times or more. This chain joins TRBV11-3 and TRBJ2-3; D is undetermined. Trimming took off 1 base at V and 5 bases at J, with 4 bases between the two ends. Germline loops: CDR1 SGHNT, CDR2 YENEEA. This CDR3 spans 12 amino acids. DNA for the CDR3: TGTGCCAGCAGCTTAGCAGGAGATACGCAGTATTTT. Translation gives CASSLAGDTQYF.

This sequence joins TRBV6-5 and TRBJ1-1; TRBD1 might be the D (6 bases). Trimming shortened V by 8 bases and J by 5 bases, and 24 bases separated the two germline ends. Germline-derived CDR1 and CDR2 are MNHEY and SVGAGI. The CDR3 has 16 residues. CDR3 nucleotides: TGTGCCAGCGGAGAACTCTCAGGGGCACGGAGGACTGAAGCTTTCTTT. Residues: CASGELSGARRTEAFF.

This clonotype was found a few times. The gene calls are TRBV9 and TRBJ2-3; D remains unclear. The germline V and J ends were trimmed by 0 bases and 2 bases, with 10 bases remaining between them. CDR1 SGDLS and CDR2 YYNGEE come from the germline V gene. The CDR3 runs to 15 residues. The CDR3 loop reads CASSVDGGYTDTQYF. The CDR3 region has the DNA TGTGCCAGCAGCGTAGATGGCGGATACACAGATACGCAGTATTTT. The entire variable domain, with the rest obtained from reference TRBV9 and TRBJ2-3, is as follows: DSGVTQTPKHLITATGQRVTLRCSPRSGDLSVYWYQQSLDQGLQFLIQYYNGEERAKGNILERFSAQQFPDLHSELNLSSLELGDSALYFCASSVDGGYTDTQYFGPGTRLTVL.

As to this clonotype: A clone one base away is much larger, so this may be a read error. This chain connects TRBV6-4 to TRBJ2-1, with no clear D. Germline-derived CDR1 and CDR2 are MRHNA and SNTAGT. The CDR3 is 15 amino acids. Trimming left V 7 bases short and J 8 bases short, with 21 bases between. CDR3 DNA: TGTGCCAGCACTCCCTCCGTTGGCGAGAGGCATGAGCAGTTCTTC. It is translated as CASTPSVGERHEQFF.